The 31 T cell receptor beta chains listed next were all sequenced from one sample in a study of blood T cell repertoires in COVID-19. The method was immunoSEQ multiplex PCR; TCRdb's version includes in-frame clones alone and lacks a portion of them. The table lists fewer than 90,000 clones, roughly 80% of them singletons. The sequenced material came from peripheral blood. These receptors were taken from a woman at least 80 years old with acute or convalescent COVID-19.

V gene TRBV5-4 combines with J gene TRBJ2-3, with D tentatively TRBD2 (6 bases). Trimming left V 2 bases short and J 3 bases short, with 13 bases between. Per germline, CDR1 SGHNT and CDR2 YYREEE (reference sequence). The CDR3 spans 15 residues. The CDR3 is CASSLRWGRTDTQYF. CDR3 nucleotide sequence: TGTGCCAGCAGCTTAAGATGGGGGAGGACAGATACGCAGTATTTT.

CDR3 nucleotide sequence: TGTGCCTGGAGTGTAGGGGCCCACCGTGGGGCCCAGCATTTT. Translating gives CAWSVGAHRGAQHF. The chain links TRBV30 to TRBJ1-5; a possible D gene is TRBD1 (5 bases). The CDR3 covers 14 residues. The germline CDR1 and CDR2 sequences are GTSNPN and SVGIG (reference sequence). Trimming removed 0 bases from V and 11 bases from J, with 17 bases in between. The full variable domain, completed using reference TRBV30 and TRBJ1-5, is SQTIHQWPATLVQPVGSPLSLECTVEGTSNPNLYWYRQAAGRGLQLLFYSVGIGQISSEVPQNLSASRPQDRQFILSSKKLLLSDSGFYLCAWSVGAHRGAQHFGDGTRLSIL.

This clone has a handful of counts. V is TRBV5-1 and J is TRBJ2-1, with 8 positions matching TRBD1. The CDR3 contains 15 residues. After removal of 0 bases from V and 6 bases from J, the junction contained 5 bases not matched to a gene. The germline CDR1 and CDR2 sequences are SGHRS and YFSETQ. The CDR3 nucleotides are TGCGCCAGCAGCTTGGGGACAGGGTTCAGCAATGAGCAGTTCTTC. Its protein product is CASSLGTGFSNEQFF.

Worth noting for this clone: Relative to the germline gene, one junction end is altered; a read error may explain this. The chain is built from TRBV20-1 and TRBJ2-5, with D perhaps TRBD2 (6 bases). The CDR3 has 11 amino acids. Germline values: CDR1 DFQATT, CDR2 SNEGSKA (reference sequence). Here the CDR3 reads CSASGGTGRDF. Written as DNA, the CDR3 is TGCAGTGCTAGTGGCGGGACGGGTAGGGACTTC.

This chain uses TRBV9 with TRBJ2-1; D is possibly TRBD1 (6 bases). The CDR3 has 14 amino acids. Looked up from germline, CDR1 is SGDLS and CDR2 is YYNGEE. Trimming cost V 3 bases and J 1 base, with 8 bases left between them. Here the CDR3 reads CASSAQGSYNEQFF. For the CDR3, the DNA is TGTGCCAGCAGCGCACAGGGTTCCTACAATGAGCAGTTCTTC.

The chain links TRBV19 to TRBJ1-2; D possibly corresponds to TRBD1 (5 bases). The CDR3 is 13 amino acids. Germline-derived CDR1 and CDR2 are LNHDA and SQIVND (reference sequence). V was cut by 5 bases and J by 8 bases, with 15 bases left in between. CDR3 in amino acids: CASSVTDTAGYTF. The CDR3 nucleotides read TGTGCCAGTAGTGTCACGGACACGGCCGGCTACACCTTC.

This clone was detected many times. The chain has TRBV5-4 and TRBJ1-6; a possible D gene is TRBD1 (6 bases). Germline-derived CDR1 and CDR2 are SGHNT and YYREEE (reference sequence). This CDR3 comprises 15 residues. Trimming shortened V by 4 bases and J by 10 bases, and 18 bases separated the two germline ends. The CDR3 reads CASSPSGGPGSPLHF. In nucleotides, the CDR3 is TGTGCCAGCAGCCCCTCCGGGGGGCCGGGGTCACCCCTCCACTTT.

The V gene is TRBV14, the J gene TRBJ2-1, with 8 bases aligning to TRBD2. The CDR3 totals 15 residues. J gave up 4 bases and V 1 base, and 3 bases lay outside the gene matches. Per germline, CDR1 SGHDN and CDR2 FVKESK. The CDR3: CASSQVAGLYNEQFF. The CDR3 DNA sequence: TGTGCCAGCAGCCAAGTAGCGGGGTTATACAATGAGCAGTTCTTC.

The V gene is TRBV19, the J gene TRBJ1-1; maybe TRBD1 (5 bases). The germline gives CDR1 LNHDA, CDR2 SQIVND (reference sequence). The CDR3 runs to 15 residues. V was clipped by 3 bases and J by 1 base, with 12 bases between them. CDR3 residues: CASSIPRQTNTEAFF. The CDR3 region has the DNA TGTGCCAGTAGTATCCCCCGACAGACGAACACTGAAGCTTTCTTT.

The V call is TRBV7-3, the J call TRBJ2-3; TRBD2 agrees at 9 bases. This CDR3 has 13 residues. Germline trimming cut 5 bases from V and 6 bases from J; bases unmatched to any gene: 3. Per germline, CDR1 SGHTA and CDR2 FQGTGA. CDR3 region: CASSTGTSDTQYF. Here the CDR3 DNA reads TGTGCCAGCAGCACCGGGACTAGCGATACGCAGTATTTT.

V usage is TRBV18 and J usage is TRBJ2-3; D remains ambiguous. The CDR3 runs to 16 residues. Germline V gene lookup returns CDR1 KGHSH and CDR2 LQKENI. The V end was cut by 1 base, the J end by 6 bases, with 17 bases between. Here the CDR3 reads CASSPLPQTLGDTQYF. CDR3 DNA: TGTGCCAGCTCACCACTACCGCAGACCCTCGGGGATACGCAGTATTTT.

This clone has more than one count but fewer than ten. The V gene is TRBV6-5, the J gene TRBJ2-1; a possible D gene is TRBD2 (6 bases). Between the trimmed V and J ends, which lost 8 bases and 3 bases, there was a span of 14 bases. The CDR3 covers 14 residues. Germline loops: CDR1 MNHEY, CDR2 SVGAGI. CDR3 sequence (DNA): TGTGCCAGCGTGGGGGGACGGGGCTACAATGAGCAGTTCTTC. Residues: CASVGGRGYNEQFF.

This clone was seen a single time. The chain couples TRBV27 to TRBJ2-2, with D possibly matching TRBD2 (6 bases). Germline CDR1 MNHEY, CDR2 SMNVEV (reference sequence). This CDR3 has 14 amino acids. Deletions cut 4 bases from V and 3 bases from J, with 9 bases between. The CDR3 nucleotides read TGTGCCAGCAGTTGGAGGGGCGACACCGGGGAGCTGTTTTTT. Amino acids: CASSWRGDTGELFF.

The chain uses TRBV5-1 and TRBJ2-1, with 9 nucleotides matching TRBD1. J lost 8 bases, V lost 1 base, and 7 bases had no gene match. Germline V gives CDR1 SGHRS, CDR2 YFSETQ. The CDR3 runs to 15 residues. The CDR3 sequence is CASSLTGTGLHEQFF. CDR3 DNA sequence: TGCGCCAGCAGCTTGACCGGGACAGGGCTCCATGAGCAGTTCTTC.

The chain links TRBV3-1 (or the pseudogene TRBV3-2) to TRBJ2-5, with a weak D call TRBD2 (6 bases). The CDR3 is made up of 16 amino acids. The V and J ends lost 8 bases and 3 bases respectively, with 22 bases between them. Germline CDR1 reads LGHDT; CDR2 reads YNNKEL (reference sequence). This CDR3 is CASLSSTGVPKETQYF. Written as DNA, the CDR3 is TGTGCCAGCCTATCAAGCACGGGAGTTCCGAAAGAGACCCAGTACTTC.

The chain uses TRBV5-1 and TRBJ2-5, with TRBD1 identical over 7 bases. Per the germline V gene, CDR1 is SGHRS and CDR2 is YFSETQ. The junction had 11 bases not matched to a gene; V was cut back by 0 bases and J by 6 bases. CDR3 length equals 16 residues. CDR3 region: CASSLEPPGTEKTQYF. The DNA of the CDR3 is TGCGCCAGCAGCTTGGAACCTCCCGGGACAGAAAAGACCCAGTACTTC.

The count of this clone is one. The rearrangement links TRBV12-3 or TRBV12-4 to TRBJ1-1; D uncertain. The CDR3 has 13 amino acids. The V gene lost 2 bases and the J gene lost 1 base, with 5 bases spanning the gap. CDR3 loop: CASSLNTNTEAFF. CDR3 DNA sequence: TGTGCCAGCAGTTTAAACACGAACACTGAAGCTTTCTTT.

The rearrangement uses TRBV7-9 and TRBJ2-7, with TRBD2 matching 11 bases. Germline V gives CDR1 SEHNR, CDR2 FQNEAQ (reference sequence). Trimming removed 5 bases from V and 2 bases from J; junction bases left unmatched: 5. The CDR3 length is 15 residues. The CDR3 DNA reads TGTGCCAGCAGCCCTACTAGCGGGAGCGCCTACGAGCAGTACTTC. This codes for CASSPTSGSAYEQYF.

The chain combines TRBV6-6 with TRBJ1-5; a weak D match, TRBD1 (5 bases). Germline V lookup: CDR1 MNHNY, CDR2 SVGAGI (reference sequence). This CDR3 has 13 amino acids. Trimming left V 4 bases short and J 9 bases short, with 13 bases between. CDR3 coding DNA: TGTGCCAGCAGTTCAGGGTCCAGCCTGCCCCAGCATTTT. Its translation: CASSSGSSLPQHF.

This rearrangement joins TRBV7-9 to TRBJ1-2, with no clear D. The CDR3 is 13 amino acids. Trimming cost V 2 bases and J 2 bases, with 6 bases left between them. Germline-derived CDR1 and CDR2 are SEHNR and FQNEAQ (reference sequence). The CDR3 DNA reads TGTGCCAGCAGCTTAACCGAGAACTATGGCTACACCTTC. It codes for CASSLTENYGYTF.

This clone was detected a few times. V is TRBV6-5 and J is TRBJ2-2, with D uncertain. CDR1 MNHEY and CDR2 SVGAGI come from the germline V gene. V was clipped by 9 bases and J by 4 bases, with 12 bases between them. The CDR3 extends over 13 amino acids. CDR3: CARLPGFTGELFF. The CDR3 region has the DNA TGTGCCAGACTTCCGGGTTTCACCGGGGAGCTGTTTTTT.

This clone was counted a single time. The J gene is TRBJ1-6, the V gene TRBV15, with 7 bases identical to TRBD1. The V gene end was trimmed by 4 bases and the J gene end by 10 bases; junction bases not matched to a gene: 7. Germline V gene sequence: CDR1 LNHNV, CDR2 YYDKDF (reference sequence). The CDR3 contains 14 residues. CDR3 in DNA: TGTGCCACCAGCACCAGACAGGGAGGCTCACCCCTCCACTTT. It encodes CATSTRQGGSPLHF. Combining the CDR3 with reference TRBV15 and TRBJ1-6 gives the whole variable domain DAMVIQNPRYQVTQFGKPVTLSCSQTLNHNVMYWYQQKSSQAPKLLFHYYDKDFNNEADTPDNFQSRRPNTSFCFLDIRSPGLGDTAMYLCATSTRQGGSPLHFGNGTRLTVT.

V gene TRBV15 combines with J gene TRBJ1-2; 9 bases line up with TRBD1. Germline V gives CDR1 LNHNV, CDR2 YYDKDF (reference sequence). V lost 0 bases, J lost 2 bases, and 4 bases stayed unmatched. This CDR3 comprises 16 residues. As DNA, the CDR3 is TGTGCCACCAGCAGAGATTACAGGGGGCCGAACTATGGCTACACCTTC. It specifies CATSRDYRGPNYGYTF.

This clone was observed a few times. The chain couples TRBV2 to TRBJ2-7, with 11 bases aligning to TRBD2. Trimming removed 6 bases from V and 4 bases from J; junction bases left unmatched: 5. Germline values: CDR1 SNHLY, CDR2 FYNNEI. The CDR3 has 14 residues. The CDR3 region is CASRGTSGGYEQYF. CDR3 nucleotide sequence: TGTGCCAGCAGGGGTACTAGCGGGGGTTACGAGCAGTACTTC.

The genes are TRBV20-1 and TRBJ1-1; weak D call: TRBD1 (5 bases). CDR3 size: 11 residues. The germline V gene encodes CDR1 DFQATT and CDR2 SNEGSKA (reference sequence). V was trimmed by 5 bases and J by 11 bases, leaving 15 bases between them. The CDR3 is CSAGLQVQAFF. DNA of the CDR3: TGCAGTGCTGGATTACAGGTCCAGGCTTTCTTT.

The genes are TRBV5-1 and TRBJ1-6; D gene unclear. Trimming took off 0 bases at V and 7 bases at J, with 8 bases between the two ends. The germline CDR1 and CDR2 sequences are SGHRS and YFSETQ. CDR3 length equals 14 residues. As DNA, the CDR3 is TGCGCCAGCAGCTTGGAACAGAGAAATTCACCCCTCCACTTT. Its translation is CASSLEQRNSPLHF. Drawing the rest from reference TRBV5-1 and TRBJ1-6, the complete variable domain is KAGVTQTPRYLIKTRGQQVTLSCSPISGHRSVSWYQQTPGQGLQFLFEYFSETQRNKGNFPGRFSGRQFSNSRSEMNVSTLELGDSALYLCASSLEQRNSPLHFGNGTRLTVT.

This clone was seen a handful of times. The rearrangement uses TRBV19 and TRBJ1-2; perhaps TRBD1 as D (6 bases). CDR1 and CDR2 (germline): LNHDA, SQIVND (reference sequence). Trimming pared 5 bases from V and 4 bases from J, leaving 17 bases between. The length of the CDR3 is 15 residues. This CDR3 is CASSLLGQPGYGYTF. The CDR3 region has the DNA TGTGCCAGTAGTTTACTGGGACAACCTGGCTATGGCTACACCTTC.

V usage is TRBV24-1 and J usage is TRBJ2-2; 8 nucleotides line up with TRBD2. Trimming removed 4 bases from V and 0 bases from J; junction bases left unmatched: 3. Germline CDR1 and CDR2: KGHDR and SFDVKD. This CDR3 spans 16 amino acids. CDR3 bases: TGTGCCACCAGTGACCCAGCGGGAGCGAACACCGGGGAGCTGTTTTTT. Translating gives CATSDPAGANTGELFF.

The chain uses TRBV19 and TRBJ1-5; 10 bases align to TRBD1. Trimming took 7 bases from V and 9 from J; bases not matched to a gene: 12. CDR3 length: 15 amino acids. Germline CDR1 is LNHDA and CDR2 is SQIVND (reference sequence). The CDR3 coding sequence is TGTGCCAGTAATCCGGGACAGGGGTCGCGAAGGCCCCAGCATTTT. As protein: CASNPGQGSRRPQHF.

The chain uses TRBV29-1 and TRBJ2-3; TRBD2 matches 9 bases. Looked up from germline, CDR1 is SQVTM and CDR2 is ANQGSEA. The junction had 10 bases not matched to a gene; V was cut back by 7 bases and J by 2 bases. The CDR3 runs to 15 residues. DNA for the CDR3: TGCAGCGCTGACTTGGTAGCGGGGGCCACAGATACGCAGTATTTT. Translating it yields CSADLVAGATDTQYF.

The chain employs TRBV10-2 and TRBJ1-6; D not certain. V was shortened by 6 bases and J by 11 bases, with 14 bases between the two germline ends. Germline loops: CDR1 WSHSY, CDR2 SAAADI. CDR3 length equals 13 residues. In nucleotides, the CDR3 is TGCGCCAGCAGACCCGAGCTTGGAGCACCCCTCCACTTT. Translated: CASRPELGAPLHF.